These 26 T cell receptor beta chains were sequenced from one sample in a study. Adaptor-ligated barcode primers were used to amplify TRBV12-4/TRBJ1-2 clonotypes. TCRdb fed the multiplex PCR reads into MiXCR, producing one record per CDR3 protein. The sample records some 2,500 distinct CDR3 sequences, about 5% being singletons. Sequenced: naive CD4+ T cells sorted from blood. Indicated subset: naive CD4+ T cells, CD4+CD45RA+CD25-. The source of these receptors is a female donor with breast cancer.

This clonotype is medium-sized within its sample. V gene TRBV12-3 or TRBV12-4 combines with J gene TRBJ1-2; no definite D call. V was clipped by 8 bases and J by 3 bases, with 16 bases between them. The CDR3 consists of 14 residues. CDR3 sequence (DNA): TGTGCCAGCGGCGAATGGAAGAACGACTATGGCTACACCTTC. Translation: CASGEWKNDYGYTF.

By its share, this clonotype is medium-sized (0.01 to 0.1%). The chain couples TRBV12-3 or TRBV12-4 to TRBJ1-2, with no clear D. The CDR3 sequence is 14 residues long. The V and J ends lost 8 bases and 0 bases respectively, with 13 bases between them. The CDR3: CASGRVASNYGYTF. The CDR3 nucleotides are TGTGCCAGCGGGCGCGTCGCCTCTAACTATGGCTACACCTTC.

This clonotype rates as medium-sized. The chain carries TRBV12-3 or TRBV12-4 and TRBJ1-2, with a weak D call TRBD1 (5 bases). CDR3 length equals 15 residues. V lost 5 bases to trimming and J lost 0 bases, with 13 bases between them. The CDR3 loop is CASSTWARANYGYTF. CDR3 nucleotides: TGTGCCAGCAGTACCTGGGCCAGGGCTAACTATGGCTACACCTTC.

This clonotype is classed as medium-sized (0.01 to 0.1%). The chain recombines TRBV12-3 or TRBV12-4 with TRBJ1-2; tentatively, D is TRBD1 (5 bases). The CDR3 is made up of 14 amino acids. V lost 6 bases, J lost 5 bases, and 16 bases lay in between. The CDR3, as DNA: TGTGCCAGCAGGGATACGGGACTGGTATATGGCTACACCTTC. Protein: CASRDTGLVYGYTF.

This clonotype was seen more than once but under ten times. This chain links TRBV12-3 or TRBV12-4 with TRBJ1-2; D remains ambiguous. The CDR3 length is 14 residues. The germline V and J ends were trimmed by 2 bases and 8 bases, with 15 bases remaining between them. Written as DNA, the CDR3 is TGTGCCAGCAGTTTAAGCGGAGTCGGATTGGGCTACACCTTC. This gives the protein CASSLSGVGLGYTF.

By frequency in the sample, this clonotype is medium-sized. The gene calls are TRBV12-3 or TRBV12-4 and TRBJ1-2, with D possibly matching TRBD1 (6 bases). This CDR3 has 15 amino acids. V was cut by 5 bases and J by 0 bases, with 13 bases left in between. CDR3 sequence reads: CASSPWTDANYGYTF. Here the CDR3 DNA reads TGTGCCAGCAGTCCCTGGACAGACGCTAACTATGGCTACACCTTC.

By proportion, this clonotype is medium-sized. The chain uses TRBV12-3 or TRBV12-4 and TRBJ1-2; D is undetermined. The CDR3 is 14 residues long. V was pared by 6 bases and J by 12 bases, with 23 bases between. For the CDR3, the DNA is TGTGCCAGCAGAGCTCGCGGACGCAGGCTCCTCCACACCTTC. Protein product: CASRARGRRLLHTF.

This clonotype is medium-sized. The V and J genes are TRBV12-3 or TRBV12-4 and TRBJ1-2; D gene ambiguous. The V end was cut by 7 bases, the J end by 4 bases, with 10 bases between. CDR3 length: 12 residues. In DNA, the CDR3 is TGTGCCAGCACCCCGTCAGGCTATGGCTACACCTTC. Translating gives CASTPSGYGYTF.

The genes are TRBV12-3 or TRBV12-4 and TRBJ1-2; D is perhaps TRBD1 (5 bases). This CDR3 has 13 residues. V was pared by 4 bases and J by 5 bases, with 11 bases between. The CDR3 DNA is TGTGCCAGCAGTTCCGGGACGCGATATGGCTACACCTTC. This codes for CASSSGTRYGYTF.

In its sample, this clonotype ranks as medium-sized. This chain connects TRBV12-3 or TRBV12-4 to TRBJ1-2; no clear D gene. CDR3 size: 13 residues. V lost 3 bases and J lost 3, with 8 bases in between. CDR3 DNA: TGTGCCAGCAGTTTTGGTACCGACTATGGCTACACCTTC. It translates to CASSFGTDYGYTF.

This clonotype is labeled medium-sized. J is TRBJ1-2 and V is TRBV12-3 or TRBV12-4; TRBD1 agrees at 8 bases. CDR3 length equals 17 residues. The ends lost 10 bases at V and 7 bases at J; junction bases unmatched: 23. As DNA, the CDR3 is TGTGCCATCAAGGGAATCTCATCGGGACAGGAAGACGGTGGCTACACCTTC. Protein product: CAIKGISSGQEDGGYTF.

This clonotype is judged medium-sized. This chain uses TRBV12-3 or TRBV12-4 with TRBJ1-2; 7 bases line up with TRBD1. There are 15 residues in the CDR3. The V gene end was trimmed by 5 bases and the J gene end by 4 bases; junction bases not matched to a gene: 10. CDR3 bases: TGTGCCAGCAGTCAAGGACAGGAACACCTCTATGGCTACACCTTC. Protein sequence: CASSQGQEHLYGYTF.

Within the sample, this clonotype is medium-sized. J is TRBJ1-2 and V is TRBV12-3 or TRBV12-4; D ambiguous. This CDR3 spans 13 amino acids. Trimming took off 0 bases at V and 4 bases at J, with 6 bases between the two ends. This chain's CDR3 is CASSLAAGYGYTF. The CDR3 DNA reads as TGTGCCAGCAGTTTAGCTGCAGGCTATGGCTACACCTTC.

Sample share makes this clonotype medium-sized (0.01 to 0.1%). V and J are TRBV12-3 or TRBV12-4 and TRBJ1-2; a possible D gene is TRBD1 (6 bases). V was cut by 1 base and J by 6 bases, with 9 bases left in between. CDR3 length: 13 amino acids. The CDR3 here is CASSLGAGDGYTF. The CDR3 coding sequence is TGTGCCAGCAGTTTAGGGGCAGGGGATGGCTACACCTTC.

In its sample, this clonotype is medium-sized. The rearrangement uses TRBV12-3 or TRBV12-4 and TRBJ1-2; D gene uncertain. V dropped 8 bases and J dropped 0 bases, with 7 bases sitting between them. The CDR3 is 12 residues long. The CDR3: CASGRTNYGYTF. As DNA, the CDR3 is TGTGCCAGCGGTAGGACTAACTATGGCTACACCTTC.

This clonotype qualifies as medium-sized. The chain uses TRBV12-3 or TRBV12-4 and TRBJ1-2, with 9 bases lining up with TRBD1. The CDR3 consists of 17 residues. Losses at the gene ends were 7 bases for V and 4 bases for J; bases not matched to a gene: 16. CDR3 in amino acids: CASNLGQGEKPSYGYTF. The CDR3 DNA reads TGTGCCAGCAATTTGGGACAGGGTGAGAAACCGTCCTATGGCTACACCTTC.

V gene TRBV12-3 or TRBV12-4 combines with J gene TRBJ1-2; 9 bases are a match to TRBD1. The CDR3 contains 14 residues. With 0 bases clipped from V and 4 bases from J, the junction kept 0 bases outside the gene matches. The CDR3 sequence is CASSLAGQGYGYTF. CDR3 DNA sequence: TGTGCCAGCAGTTTAGCGGGACAGGGCTATGGCTACACCTTC.

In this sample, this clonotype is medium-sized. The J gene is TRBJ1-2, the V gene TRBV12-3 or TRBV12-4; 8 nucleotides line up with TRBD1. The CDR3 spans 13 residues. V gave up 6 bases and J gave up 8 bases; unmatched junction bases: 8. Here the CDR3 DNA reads TGTGCCAGCAGCCCGGGACAGGCTCGGGGCTACACCTTC. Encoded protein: CASSPGQARGYTF.

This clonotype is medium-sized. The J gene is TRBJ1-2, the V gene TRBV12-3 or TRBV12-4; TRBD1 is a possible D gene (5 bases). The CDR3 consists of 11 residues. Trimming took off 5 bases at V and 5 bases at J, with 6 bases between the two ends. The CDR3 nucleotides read TGTGCCAGCAGTCCAGGGTATGGCTACACCTTC. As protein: CASSPGYGYTF.

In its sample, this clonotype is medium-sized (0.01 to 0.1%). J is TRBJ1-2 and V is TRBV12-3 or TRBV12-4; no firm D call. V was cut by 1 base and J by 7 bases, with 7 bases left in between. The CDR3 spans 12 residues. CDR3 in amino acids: CASSLGRGGYTF. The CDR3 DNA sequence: TGTGCCAGCAGTTTAGGTCGTGGTGGCTACACCTTC.

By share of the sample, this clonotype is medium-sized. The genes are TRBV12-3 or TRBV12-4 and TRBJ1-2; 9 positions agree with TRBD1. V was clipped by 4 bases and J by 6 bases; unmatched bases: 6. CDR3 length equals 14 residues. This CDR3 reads CASSSRDRVNGYTF. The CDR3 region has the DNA TGTGCCAGCAGTTCCCGGGACAGGGTCAATGGCTACACCTTC.

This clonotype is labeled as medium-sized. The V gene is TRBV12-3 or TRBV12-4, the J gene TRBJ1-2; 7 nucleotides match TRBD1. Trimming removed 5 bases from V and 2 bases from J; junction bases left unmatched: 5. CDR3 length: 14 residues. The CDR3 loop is CASSLQGSNYGYTF. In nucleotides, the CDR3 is TGTGCCAGCAGTCTACAGGGGAGCAACTATGGCTACACCTTC.

For the CDR3, the DNA is TGTGCCAGCAGTACCTGGACAGGCTACACCTTC. It translates to CASSTWTGYTF. The chain recombines TRBV12-3 or TRBV12-4 with TRBJ1-2, with D tentatively TRBD1 (5 bases). V was clipped by 5 bases and J by 8 bases, with 9 bases between them. This CDR3 has 11 residues.

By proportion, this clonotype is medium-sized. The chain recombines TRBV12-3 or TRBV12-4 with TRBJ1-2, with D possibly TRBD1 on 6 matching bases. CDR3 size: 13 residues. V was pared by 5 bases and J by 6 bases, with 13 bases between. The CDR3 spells CASSTQGTDGYTF. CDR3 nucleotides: TGTGCCAGCAGTACCCAGGGGACCGATGGCTACACCTTC.

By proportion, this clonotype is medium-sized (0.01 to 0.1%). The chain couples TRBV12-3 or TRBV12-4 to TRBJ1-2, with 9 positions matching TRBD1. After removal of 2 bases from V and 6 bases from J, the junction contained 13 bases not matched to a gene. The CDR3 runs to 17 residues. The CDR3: CASSLRVMRDRVNGYTF. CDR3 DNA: TGTGCCAGCAGTTTACGGGTTATGCGGGACAGGGTTAATGGCTACACCTTC.

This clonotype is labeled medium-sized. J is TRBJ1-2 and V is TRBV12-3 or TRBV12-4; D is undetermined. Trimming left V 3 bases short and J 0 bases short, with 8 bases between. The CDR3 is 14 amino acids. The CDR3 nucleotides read TGTGCCAGCAGTTTTACGGTGACTAACTATGGCTACACCTTC. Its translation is CASSFTVTNYGYTF.